This T cell receptor (beta chain) was sequenced for a study of beta chain features in type 1 diabetes. Investigators reverse transcribed all isolated RNA, so they sequenced expressed TCRB transcripts. Libraries were prepared by immunoSEQ multiplex PCR; TCRdb keeps only in-frame clonotypes and omits some of them. The table includes about 410,000 clones, over 11% detected once. Overall study results and limits: The cDNA sequencing approach could over-represent high-TCR-expressing cells.

The CDR3 loop spans 17 amino acids. The V end was cut by 1 base, the J end by 2 bases, with 17 bases between. Germline-derived CDR1 and CDR2 are MNHNS and SASEGT. This clone was observed a few times. Its antigen is currently unknown. The receptor was derived from a man aged 25-45 years in good health. The sequenced material came from naive CD4+ T cells from blood. V is TRBV6-1 and J is TRBJ2-5, with D perhaps matching TRBD1 (5 bases). The CDR3 coding sequence is TGTGCCAGCAGTGAAGAGGTCACAGGAATCCAACAAGAGACCCAGTACTTC. It yields the protein CASSEEVTGIQQETQYF.